Presented here are 22 T cell receptor beta chains from one specimen sequenced in a study of T cell responses to AZD1222 COVID-19 vaccine. Clones were read by immunoSEQ multiplex PCR, and TCRdb kept only the in-frame ones, dropping some. This table holds fewer than 95,000 clones, approximately 89% found once. The sample consisted of peripheral blood, taken 28 days after the second AZD1222 dose. The source is an adult who received the AZD1222 COVID-19 vaccine.

The gene calls are TRBV6-6 and TRBJ1-1; D ambiguous. V lost 7 bases to trimming and J lost 10 bases, with 13 bases between them. The germline gives CDR1 MNHNY, CDR2 SVGAGI (reference sequence). The length of the CDR3 is 11 residues. The CDR3 protein is CASTAGQAAFF. CDR3 bases: TGTGCCAGCACGGCGGGTCAAGCAGCTTTCTTT.

The chain has TRBV30 and TRBJ1-2; no definite D call. Per germline, CDR1 GTSNPN and CDR2 SVGIG (reference sequence). Between the trimmed V and J ends, which lost 2 bases and 7 bases, there was a span of 11 bases. The CDR3 extends over 12 amino acids. CDR3 DNA: TGTGCCTGGAGTCCTGGACGGTTTGGCTACACCTTC. It codes for CAWSPGRFGYTF. Full variable domain (rest looked up from reference TRBV30 and TRBJ1-2): SQTIHQWPATLVQPVGSPLSLECTVEGTSNPNLYWYRQAAGRGLQLLFYSVGIGQISSEVPQNLSASRPQDRQFILSSKKLLLSDSGFYLCAWSPGRFGYTFGSGTRLTVV.

This rearrangement joins TRBV28 to TRBJ1-2; 8 bases line up with TRBD1. This CDR3 is built from 17 residues. The J segment lost 2 bases and the V segment lost 5 bases, leaving 13 bases of the junction unmatched. Germline-derived CDR1 and CDR2 are MDHEN and SYDVKM. In DNA form, the CDR3 reads TGTGCCAGCAGTACCGGACAGGGTGGAAGATTGAACTATGGCTACACCTTC. Protein product: CASSTGQGGRLNYGYTF.

The rearrangement joins TRBV5-4 to TRBJ1-2; 8 bases line up with TRBD1. Germline assignment: CDR1 SGHNT and CDR2 YYREEE (reference sequence). Trimming removed 4 bases from V and 2 bases from J; junction bases left unmatched: 7. The length of the CDR3 is 15 residues. CDR3 region: CASSPSGQANYGYTF. The CDR3 nucleotides read TGTGCCAGCAGCCCATCGGGACAGGCAAACTATGGCTACACCTTC.

This clone appeared a few times. The rearrangement joins TRBV27 to TRBJ1-1, with no clear D. This CDR3 has 12 amino acids. V dropped 3 bases and J dropped 4 bases, with 6 bases sitting between them. CDR1 and CDR2 (germline): MNHEY, SMNVEV (reference sequence). CDR3 residues: CASSFLGTEAFF. CDR3 DNA: TGTGCCAGCAGTTTCTTGGGCACTGAAGCTTTCTTT.

This clone was recorded many times. The chain joins TRBV6-1 to TRBJ1-1; TRBD1 is a possible D gene (6 bases). The germline CDR1 and CDR2 sequences are MNHNS and SASEGT. The CDR3 sequence is 15 residues long. Trimming took off 2 bases at V and 1 base at J, with 11 bases between the two ends. CDR3 sequence (DNA): TGTGCCAGCAGTGAATTCAACAGGGAGAACACTGAAGCTTTCTTT. Translation gives CASSEFNRENTEAFF.

The J gene is TRBJ1-1, the V gene TRBV6-2 or TRBV6-3; TRBD1 matches at 7 bases. V lost 5 bases, J lost 4 bases, and 10 bases stayed unmatched. Per the germline V gene, CDR1 is MNHEY and CDR2 is SVGEGT. The CDR3 extends over 15 amino acids. CDR3 DNA sequence: TGTGCCAGCAGTCAACAGGGGATTGTAGGCACTGAAGCTTTCTTT. This translates into CASSQQGIVGTEAFF.

The chain uses TRBV18 and TRBJ1-1; perhaps TRBD1 as D (6 bases). The V end lost 3 bases, the J end lost 4 bases, and 18 bases lay between the germline ends. The CDR3 has 16 residues. The V gene's germline CDR1 is KGHSH and CDR2 LQKENI. CDR3 bases: TGTGCCAGCTCACCCGTAAAGGGGGAGGGGGGCACTGAAGCTTTCTTT. This codes for CASSPVKGEGGTEAFF.

The chain links TRBV3-1 (or the pseudogene TRBV3-2) to TRBJ2-3, with 9 positions matching TRBD2. Unmatched junction bases numbered 10, after V lost 4 bases and J lost 2 bases. CDR3 length: 17 amino acids. The germline V gene encodes CDR1 LGHDT and CDR2 YNNKEL (reference sequence). The DNA for the CDR3 is TGTGCCAGCAGCCCTGCTCAGCGGGGGGCCTTCACAGATACGCAGTATTTT. Translated, it gives CASSPAQRGAFTDTQYF.

This chain connects TRBV6-1 to TRBJ1-5; tentatively, D is TRBD1 (6 bases). From germline, CDR1 is MNHNS and CDR2 SASEGT. Trimming cost V 5 bases and J 7 bases, with 15 bases left between them. The CDR3 spans 14 residues. The CDR3 DNA reads TGTGCCAGCAGTTCCGACAGGTTTGGACAGCCCCAGCATTTT. Amino acid sequence: CASSSDRFGQPQHF.

The chain couples TRBV5-1 to TRBJ1-1; D possibly corresponds to TRBD1 (6 bases). Germline V gives CDR1 SGHRS, CDR2 YFSETQ. Deletions cut 2 bases from V and 1 base from J, with 15 bases between. The CDR3 runs 16 residues. The CDR3 DNA follows: TGCGCCAGCAGCTTCCGGGATGGGGGCAGGAACACTGAAGCTTTCTTT. Its translation: CASSFRDGGRNTEAFF.

This chain links TRBV28 with TRBJ2-7, with a possible D match to TRBD2 (5 bases). Trimming shortened V by 3 bases and J by 5 bases, and 11 bases separated the two germline ends. CDR3 length: 13 amino acids. The germline V gene encodes CDR1 MDHEN and CDR2 SYDVKM. The CDR3 reads CASSFARTHEQYF. In nucleotides, the CDR3 is TGTGCCAGCAGTTTTGCCAGGACTCACGAGCAGTACTTC.

This clone was seen only a few times. The chain carries TRBV18 and TRBJ1-6, with TRBD1 matching 8 bases. CDR1 and CDR2 from the germline V gene are KGHSH and LQKENI. Trimming cost V 3 bases and J 5 bases; bases outside gene matches: 3. This CDR3 has 15 amino acids. As DNA, the CDR3 is TGTGCCAGCTCACCTGGACAGGGTAATAATTCACCCCTCCACTTT. This encodes CASSPGQGNNSPLHF. Variable domain in full (rest from reference TRBV18 and TRBJ1-6): NAGVMQNPRHLVRRRGQEARLRCSPMKGHSHVYWYRQLPEEGLKFMVYLQKENIIDESGMPKERFSAEFPKEGPSILRIQQVVRGDSAAYFCASSPGQGNNSPLHFGNGTRLTVT.

The CDR3 loop is CASSIFARVDQPQHF. In DNA form, the CDR3 reads TGTGCCAGTAGTATATTTGCCAGAGTTGATCAGCCCCAGCATTTT. The genes are TRBV19 and TRBJ1-5; D call uncertain. The CDR3 is 15 amino acids. In germline, CDR1 is LNHDA, CDR2 SQIVND (reference sequence). V was clipped by 2 bases and J by 5 bases, with 13 bases between them.

The chain joins TRBV29-1 to TRBJ2-7, with 9 bases fitting TRBD1. This CDR3 comprises 14 residues. Germline assignment: CDR1 SQVTM and CDR2 ANQGSEA. J gave up 1 base and V 5 bases, and 6 bases lay outside the gene matches. The CDR3 loop is CSVWGQGRSYEQYF. CDR3 DNA: TGCAGCGTTTGGGGACAGGGTAGGTCCTACGAGCAGTACTTC.

This chain uses TRBV6-2 or TRBV6-3 with TRBJ1-6; perhaps TRBD1 as D (6 bases). Germline assignment: CDR1 MNHEY and CDR2 SVGEGT. The CDR3 is 16 residues long. Deletions cut 0 bases from V and 0 bases from J, with 6 bases between. The CDR3 DNA follows: TGTGCCAGCAGTTACTCAGGGGGCTCCTATAATTCACCCCTCCACTTT. It yields the protein CASSYSGGSYNSPLHF.

V and J are TRBV7-9 and TRBJ1-2; possibly TRBD1 for D (6 bases). Between the trimmed V and J ends, which lost 2 bases and 3 bases, there was a span of 16 bases. This CDR3 spans 16 amino acids. Germline CDR1 is SEHNR and CDR2 is FQNEAQ (reference sequence). The CDR3 is CASSLLVQGGYYGYTF. The CDR3 coding sequence is TGTGCCAGCAGCTTACTTGTGCAAGGGGGGTACTATGGCTACACCTTC. Drawing the rest from reference TRBV7-9 and TRBJ1-2, the complete variable domain is DTGVSQNPRHKITKRGQNVTFRCDPISEHNRLYWYRQTLGQGPEFLTYFQNEAQLEKSRLLSDRFSAERPKGSFSTLEIQRTEQGDSAMYLCASSLLVQGGYYGYTFGSGTRLTVV.

This sequence joins TRBV12-3 or TRBV12-4 and TRBJ1-2, with D unresolved. The CDR3 is 11 amino acids. The V end was cut by 5 bases, the J end by 4 bases, with 5 bases between. The DNA of the CDR3 is TGTGCCAGCAGTGACTCCTATGGCTACACCTTC. Translated: CASSDSYGYTF.

The V gene is TRBV30, the J gene TRBJ1-1; a possible D gene is TRBD1 (5 bases). This CDR3 has 17 amino acids. The V and J ends lost 1 base and 1 base respectively, with 19 bases between them. Germline V gene sequence: CDR1 GTSNPN, CDR2 SVGIG (reference sequence). Here the CDR3 reads CAWSGTRRQYRNTEAFF. In DNA form, the CDR3 reads TGTGCCTGGAGTGGCACCCGTCGACAGTATCGGAACACTGAAGCTTTCTTT.

The chain couples TRBV5-6 to TRBJ1-5; TRBD1 aligns across 10 bases. The CDR3 has 15 amino acids. With 3 bases clipped from V and 5 bases from J, the junction kept 5 bases outside the gene matches. The germline gives CDR1 SGHDT, CDR2 YYEEEE. The CDR3 region is CASSSVDRGDQPQHF. In DNA, the CDR3 is TGTGCCAGCAGCTCCGTGGACAGGGGGGATCAGCCCCAGCATTTT.

The sample holds one count of this clone. CDR3 sequence: CASTSKTGRTEAFF. CDR3 coding DNA: TGTGCCAGCACCTCCAAGACAGGGCGGACTGAAGCTTTCTTT. V is TRBV6-5 and J is TRBJ1-1, with 7 bases identical to TRBD1. This CDR3 spans 14 amino acids. The V gene end was trimmed by 7 bases and the J gene end by 5 bases; junction bases not matched to a gene: 10. Germline V lookup: CDR1 MNHEY, CDR2 SVGAGI.

The rearrangement links TRBV5-1 to TRBJ2-3; 10 nucleotides match TRBD2. From germline, CDR1 is SGHRS and CDR2 YFSETQ. The CDR3 loop spans 17 amino acids. The V gene end was trimmed by 1 base and the J gene end by 2 bases; junction bases not matched to a gene: 7. The chain's CDR3 is CASSLMKRGGYTDTQYF. DNA for the CDR3: TGCGCCAGCAGCTTGATGAAGCGGGGGGGATACACAGATACGCAGTATTTT.